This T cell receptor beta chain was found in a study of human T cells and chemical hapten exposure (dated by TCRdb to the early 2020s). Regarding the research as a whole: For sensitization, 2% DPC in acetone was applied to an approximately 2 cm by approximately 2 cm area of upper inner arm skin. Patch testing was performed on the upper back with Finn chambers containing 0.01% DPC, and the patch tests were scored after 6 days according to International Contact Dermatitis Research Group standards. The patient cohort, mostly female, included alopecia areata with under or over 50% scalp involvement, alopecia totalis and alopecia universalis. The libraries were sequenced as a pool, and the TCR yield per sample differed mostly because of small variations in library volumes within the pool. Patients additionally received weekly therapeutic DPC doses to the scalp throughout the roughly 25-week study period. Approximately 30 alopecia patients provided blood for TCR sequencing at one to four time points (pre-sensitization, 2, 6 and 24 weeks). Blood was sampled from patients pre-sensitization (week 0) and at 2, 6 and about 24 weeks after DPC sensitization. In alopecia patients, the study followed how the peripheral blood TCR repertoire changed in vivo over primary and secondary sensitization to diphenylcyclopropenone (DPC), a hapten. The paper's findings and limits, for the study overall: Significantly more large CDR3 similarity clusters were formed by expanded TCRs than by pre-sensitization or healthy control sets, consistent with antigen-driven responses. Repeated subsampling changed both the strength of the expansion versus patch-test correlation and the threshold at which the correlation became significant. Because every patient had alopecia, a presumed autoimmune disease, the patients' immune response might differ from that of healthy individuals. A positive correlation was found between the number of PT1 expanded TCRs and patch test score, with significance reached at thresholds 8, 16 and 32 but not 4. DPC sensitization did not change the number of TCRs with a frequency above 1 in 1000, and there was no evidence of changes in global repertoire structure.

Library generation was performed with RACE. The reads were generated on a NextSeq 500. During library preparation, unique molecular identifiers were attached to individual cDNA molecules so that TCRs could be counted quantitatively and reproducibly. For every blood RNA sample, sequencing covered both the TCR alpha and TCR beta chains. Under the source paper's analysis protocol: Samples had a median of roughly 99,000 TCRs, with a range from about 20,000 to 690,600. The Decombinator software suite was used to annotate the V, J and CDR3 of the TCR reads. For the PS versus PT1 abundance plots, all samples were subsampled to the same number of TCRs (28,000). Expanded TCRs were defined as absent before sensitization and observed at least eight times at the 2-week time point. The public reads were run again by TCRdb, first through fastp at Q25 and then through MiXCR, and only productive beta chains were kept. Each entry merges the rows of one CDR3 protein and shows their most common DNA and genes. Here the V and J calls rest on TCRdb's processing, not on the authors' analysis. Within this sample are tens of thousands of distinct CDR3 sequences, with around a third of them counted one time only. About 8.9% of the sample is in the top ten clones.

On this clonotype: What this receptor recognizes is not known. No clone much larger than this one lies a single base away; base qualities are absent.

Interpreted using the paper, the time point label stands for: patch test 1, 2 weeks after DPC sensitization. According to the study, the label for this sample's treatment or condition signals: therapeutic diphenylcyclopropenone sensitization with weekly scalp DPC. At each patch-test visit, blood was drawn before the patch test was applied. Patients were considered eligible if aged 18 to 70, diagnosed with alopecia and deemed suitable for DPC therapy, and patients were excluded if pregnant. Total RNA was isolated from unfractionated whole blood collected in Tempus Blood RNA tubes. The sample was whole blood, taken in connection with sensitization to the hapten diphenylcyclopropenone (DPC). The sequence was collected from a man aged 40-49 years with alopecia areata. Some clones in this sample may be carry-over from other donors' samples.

Here the CDR3 is given as CASSRGLAGVAGELFF. At the DNA level, the sequence is TGTGCCAGCAGCCGGGGACTAGCGGGAGTGGCCGGGGAGCTGTTTTTT. The chain is assembled from TRBV28 and TRBJ2-2, and TRBD2 matches 14 of the central bases. CDR1 and CDR2, per the germline V gene, are MDHEN and SYDVKM. The CDR3 goes from the cysteine to the phenylalanine over 16 residues. CDR3 DNA only is kept here, 48 bases in frame from base 1. V is trimmed back by 6 bases and J by 6 bases, and the junction contains 6 bases that no gene match accounts for.